Listed below are T cell receptor beta chains from one sample, sequenced in a study of response to subunit inactivated influenza vaccine. TCRdb re-called the RT-PCR reads with MiXCR, one entry per CDR3 protein. The table lists about 500,000 distinct CDR3 sequences, about 17% of them singletons, with about 3% in the top ten. Sequenced material: CD4+ T cells sorted from PBMCs, taken roughly 24 months after vaccination. Receptors originate from a man aged 50 to 75 who received an inactivated influenza vaccine. Each CDR3 is given with its conserved first and last residue. The order of the fields is J gene, D gene, V gene, clone size, CDR3 protein, CDR3 DNA. A D gene is named only where the DNA matches it firmly. Rows give clone size only sometimes, using once, few, many, or a class for an expanded clone.

J gene: TRBJ2-2; D gene: NA; V gene: TRBV5-6; clone size: NA; CDR3 protein: CASSFGLAPTGELFF; CDR3 DNA: TGTGCCAGCAGCTTCGGCCTAGCACCCACCGGGGAGCTGTTTTTT
J gene: TRBJ1-2; D gene: TRBD1; V gene: TRBV5-6; clone size: NA; CDR3 protein: CASSFDRGLLHRYGYTF; CDR3 DNA: TGTGCCAGCAGCTTCGACAGGGGACTTTTGCACCGCTATGGCTACACCTTC
J gene: TRBJ1-1; D gene: NA; V gene: TRBV3-1; clone size: few; CDR3 protein: CASSQRTTEAFF; CDR3 DNA: TGTGCCAGCAGCCAAAGGACCACTGAAGCTTTCTTT
J gene: TRBJ2-7; D gene: NA; V gene: TRBV10-3; clone size: few; CDR3 protein: CAIKKEEQGSGQYF; CDR3 DNA: TGTGCCATTAAAAAAGAAGAGCAGGGGTCGGGGCAGTACTTC
J gene: TRBJ2-5; D gene: NA; V gene: TRBV27; clone size: NA; CDR3 protein: CASSSIVPPGETQYF; CDR3 DNA: TGTGCCAGCAGTTCGATCGTCCCCCCTGGAGAGACCCAGTACTTC
J gene: TRBJ1-4; D gene: NA; V gene: TRBV5-1; clone size: NA; CDR3 protein: CASSLAGRGSTNEKLFF; CDR3 DNA: TGCGCCAGCAGCTTGGCCGGGAGGGGATCAACTAATGAAAAACTGTTTTTT
J gene: TRBJ2-1; D gene: TRBD2; V gene: TRBV15; clone size: few; CDR3 protein: CATKGAGGPYNEQFF; CDR3 DNA: TGTGCCACCAAAGGGGCGGGAGGGCCTTACAATGAGCAGTTCTTC
J gene: TRBJ2-5; D gene: NA; V gene: TRBV29-1; clone size: NA; CDR3 protein: CSVDWGETQYF; CDR3 DNA: TGCAGCGTTGACTGGGGAGAGACCCAGTACTTC
J gene: TRBJ1-1; D gene: TRBD1; V gene: TRBV5-1; clone size: many; CDR3 protein: CASSDGGTVNTEAFF; CDR3 DNA: TGCGCCAGCAGCGATGGCGGGACAGTGAACACTGAAGCTTTCTTT
J gene: TRBJ2-5; D gene: TRBD1; V gene: TRBV2; clone size: once; CDR3 protein: CASSEMGQEGETQYF; CDR3 DNA: TGTGCCAGCAGTGAAATGGGACAGGAGGGAGAGACCCAGTACTTC
J gene: TRBJ2-3; D gene: NA; V gene: TRBV9; clone size: NA; CDR3 protein: CASSGSVVDTQYF; CDR3 DNA: TGTGCCAGCAGCGGCTCGGTGGTAGATACGCAGTATTTT
J gene: TRBJ1-1; D gene: TRBD1; V gene: TRBV11-2; clone size: few; CDR3 protein: CASTIGQGTEAFF; CDR3 DNA: TGTGCCAGCACTATTGGACAGGGGACTGAAGCTTTCTTT
J gene: TRBJ2-3; D gene: TRBD2; V gene: TRBV9; clone size: few; CDR3 protein: CASSLSSGGTLDTQYF; CDR3 DNA: TGTGCCAGCAGCTTATCTAGCGGGGGGACTCTCGATACGCAGTATTTT
J gene: TRBJ1-6; D gene: TRBD1; V gene: TRBV12-3/TRBV12-4; clone size: few; CDR3 protein: CASSPGTGGSPLHF; CDR3 DNA: TGTGCCAGCAGTCCCGGGACAGGGGGATCACCCCTCCACTTT
J gene: TRBJ2-1; D gene: NA; V gene: TRBV7-2; clone size: NA; CDR3 protein: CASSITSIPYNEQFF; CDR3 DNA: TGTGCCAGCAGCATCACTAGTATCCCCTACAATGAGCAGTTCTTC
J gene: TRBJ1-2; D gene: NA; V gene: TRBV4-3; clone size: NA; CDR3 protein: CAGSHADRVYGYTF; CDR3 DNA: TGCGCGGGCAGCCACGCAGACAGAGTCTATGGCTACACCTTC
J gene: TRBJ2-3; D gene: TRBD1; V gene: TRBV20-1; clone size: many; CDR3 protein: CSASSGQGLADTQYF; CDR3 DNA: TGCAGTGCTAGTTCCGGACAGGGGTTGGCAGATACGCAGTATTTT
J gene: TRBJ2-7; D gene: TRBD2; V gene: TRBV6-2/TRBV6-3; clone size: few; CDR3 protein: CASSRPGTSGTYEQYF; CDR3 DNA: TGTGCCAGCAGCCGACCCGGTACTAGCGGAACCTACGAGCAGTACTTC
J gene: TRBJ1-5; D gene: NA; V gene: TRBV5-1; clone size: NA; CDR3 protein: CASSLSGNSNQPQHF; CDR3 DNA: TGCGCCAGCAGCTTGTCTGGGAATAGCAATCAGCCCCAGCATTTT
J gene: TRBJ1-1; D gene: TRBD1; V gene: TRBV2; clone size: few; CDR3 protein: CASSGQGASRTEAFF; CDR3 DNA: TGTGCCAGCTCGGGACAGGGGGCGTCGAGGACTGAAGCTTTCTTT
J gene: TRBJ1-1; D gene: NA; V gene: TRBV2; clone size: NA; CDR3 protein: CADSGGMNTEAFF; CDR3 DNA: TGTGCCGATTCGGGGGGGATGAACACTGAAGCTTTCTTT
J gene: TRBJ2-1; D gene: TRBD1; V gene: TRBV29-1; clone size: NA; CDR3 protein: CSVRQGGGNEQFF; CDR3 DNA: TGCAGCGTTAGACAGGGCGGTGGTAATGAGCAGTTCTTC
J gene: TRBJ1-3; D gene: NA; V gene: TRBV11-2; clone size: NA; CDR3 protein: CASRQWGLGNTIYF; CDR3 DNA: TGTGCCAGCAGACAGTGGGGGCTTGGAAACACCATATATTTT
J gene: TRBJ2-7; D gene: NA; V gene: TRBV7-2; clone size: few; CDR3 protein: CASSFQSKTYEQYF; CDR3 DNA: TGTGCCAGCAGTTTTCAGTCTAAGACCTACGAGCAGTACTTC
J gene: TRBJ1-2; D gene: NA; V gene: TRBV20-1; clone size: NA; CDR3 protein: CSASTDSYGYTF; CDR3 DNA: TGCAGTGCGAGTACAGATAGCTATGGCTACACCTTC
J gene: TRBJ1-2; D gene: NA; V gene: TRBV4-1; clone size: NA; CDR3 protein: CASSLGTSNYGYTF; CDR3 DNA: TGCGCCAGCAGCCTCGGGACTTCTAACTATGGCTACACCTTC
J gene: TRBJ2-5; D gene: TRBD1; V gene: TRBV2; clone size: NA; CDR3 protein: CASSWGQGETQYF; CDR3 DNA: TGTGCCAGCAGTTGGGGACAGGGCGAGACCCAGTACTTC
J gene: TRBJ2-3; D gene: NA; V gene: TRBV14; clone size: many; CDR3 protein: CASSQEIGDWQYF; CDR3 DNA: TGTGCCAGCAGCCAAGAAATCGGGGATTGGCAGTATTTT
J gene: TRBJ1-5; D gene: TRBD1; V gene: TRBV18; clone size: few; CDR3 protein: CASSVQGDGNQPQHF; CDR3 DNA: TGTGCCAGCTCAGTACAGGGGGACGGCAATCAGCCCCAGCATTTT
J gene: TRBJ2-7; D gene: NA; V gene: TRBV7-2; clone size: NA; CDR3 protein: CASSPSWLSSSYEQYF; CDR3 DNA: TGTGCCAGCAGCCCTAGCTGGCTATCCAGCTCCTACGAGCAGTACTTC
J gene: TRBJ2-4; D gene: NA; V gene: TRBV6-1; clone size: NA; CDR3 protein: CASRAPKRKNIQYF; CDR3 DNA: TGTGCCAGCAGGGCCCCCAAGCGCAAAAACATTCAGTACTTC
J gene: TRBJ2-5; D gene: NA; V gene: TRBV6-4; clone size: NA; CDR3 protein: CASSDSLGETQYF; CDR3 DNA: TGTGCCAGCAGTGACTCGTTAGGCGAGACCCAGTACTTC
J gene: TRBJ1-2; D gene: TRBD1; V gene: TRBV5-5; clone size: few; CDR3 protein: CASSQGADYGYTF; CDR3 DNA: TGTGCCAGCAGCCAGGGGGCTGACTATGGCTACACCTTC
J gene: TRBJ1-2; D gene: NA; V gene: TRBV4-1; clone size: few; CDR3 protein: CASSQPRTGNYGYTF; CDR3 DNA: TGCGCCAGCAGCCAACCTAGAACAGGGAACTATGGCTACACCTTC
J gene: TRBJ2-1; D gene: TRBD2; V gene: TRBV6-4; clone size: many; CDR3 protein: CASRKRHQLAGGLYNEQFF; CDR3 DNA: TGTGCCAGCAGAAAGAGACACCAACTAGCGGGGGGGCTGTACAATGAGCAGTTCTTC
J gene: TRBJ1-1; D gene: TRBD1; V gene: TRBV12-3/TRBV12-4; clone size: many; CDR3 protein: CASSFGQGRSGAFF; CDR3 DNA: TGTGCCAGCAGTTTTGGACAGGGCAGAAGCGGGGCTTTCTTT
J gene: TRBJ2-1; D gene: NA; V gene: TRBV27; clone size: NA; CDR3 protein: CASSQVGIEQFF; CDR3 DNA: TGTGCCAGCAGCCAAGTAGGGATTGAGCAGTTCTTC
J gene: TRBJ2-5; D gene: NA; V gene: TRBV19; clone size: few; CDR3 protein: CASSRWQNQETQYF; CDR3 DNA: TGTGCCAGTAGTCGTTGGCAGAATCAAGAGACCCAGTACTTC
J gene: TRBJ2-1; D gene: TRBD1; V gene: TRBV12-3/TRBV12-4; clone size: NA; CDR3 protein: CASSSTGVPKGVRNEQFF; CDR3 DNA: TGTGCCAGCAGTTCGACAGGGGTACCAAAGGGAGTGCGTAATGAGCAGTTCTTC
J gene: TRBJ1-3; D gene: NA; V gene: TRBV5-4; clone size: few; CDR3 protein: CASSLGSGLIGNTIYF; CDR3 DNA: TGTGCCAGCAGCTTGGGGTCTGGCCTCATTGGAAACACCATATATTTT
J gene: TRBJ2-1; D gene: NA; V gene: TRBV4-3; clone size: many; CDR3 protein: CASSQATPELAGRNEQFF; CDR3 DNA: TGCGCCAGCAGCCAAGCCACCCCCGAGTTGGCAGGACGCAATGAGCAGTTCTTC
J gene: TRBJ1-1; D gene: NA; V gene: TRBV12-3/TRBV12-4; clone size: few; CDR3 protein: CASSLGGLLAEAFF; CDR3 DNA: TGTGCCAGCAGTTTAGGAGGGTTGTTGGCTGAAGCTTTCTTT
J gene: TRBJ2-2; D gene: TRBD2; V gene: TRBV20-1; clone size: few; CDR3 protein: CSARESASGPNTGELFF; CDR3 DNA: TGCAGTGCTAGAGAGTCCGCTAGCGGGCCTAACACCGGGGAGCTGTTTTTT
J gene: TRBJ2-5; D gene: TRBD2; V gene: TRBV20-1; clone size: few; CDR3 protein: CSATPPSGSLETQYF; CDR3 DNA: TGCAGTGCTACTCCCCCTAGCGGGAGTCTTGAGACCCAGTACTTC
J gene: TRBJ2-1; D gene: NA; V gene: TRBV12-3/TRBV12-4; clone size: NA; CDR3 protein: CASSLSPQTYNEQFF; CDR3 DNA: TGTGCCAGCAGTTTAAGCCCACAGACCTACAATGAGCAGTTCTTC
J gene: TRBJ2-7; D gene: NA; V gene: TRBV5-1; clone size: NA; CDR3 protein: CASSLWGNSNEQYF; CDR3 DNA: TGCGCCAGCAGCTTGTGGGGTAATTCTAACGAGCAGTACTTC
J gene: TRBJ2-3; D gene: TRBD2; V gene: TRBV20-1; clone size: NA; CDR3 protein: CSASRFGWGAGEADTQYF; CDR3 DNA: TGCAGTGCTAGTCGGTTCGGGTGGGGAGCGGGGGAAGCAGATACGCAGTATTTT
J gene: TRBJ1-1; D gene: NA; V gene: TRBV5-1; clone size: few; CDR3 protein: CASSPGTSNTEAFF; CDR3 DNA: TGCGCCAGCAGCCCAGGGACTTCGAACACTGAAGCTTTCTTT
J gene: TRBJ2-1; D gene: NA; V gene: TRBV30; clone size: many; CDR3 protein: CAWKKYNEQFF; CDR3 DNA: TGTGCCTGGAAAAAATACAATGAGCAGTTCTTC
J gene: TRBJ2-5; D gene: NA; V gene: TRBV20-1; clone size: NA; CDR3 protein: CSARDSRQSETQYF; CDR3 DNA: TGCAGTGCTAGAGATTCAAGGCAGTCGGAGACCCAGTACTTC
J gene: TRBJ2-1; D gene: NA; V gene: TRBV20-1; clone size: NA; CDR3 protein: CSVTFRGRGYSEQFF; CDR3 DNA: TGCAGTGTAACCTTTCGGGGGAGGGGGTACAGTGAGCAGTTCTTC
J gene: TRBJ2-3; D gene: TRBD1; V gene: TRBV9; clone size: few; CDR3 protein: CASSPQDRATDTQYF; CDR3 DNA: TGTGCCAGCTCCCCCCAGGACAGGGCCACAGATACGCAGTATTTT
J gene: TRBJ2-7; D gene: TRBD1; V gene: TRBV5-1; clone size: NA; CDR3 protein: CASSWDSSYEQYF; CDR3 DNA: TGCGCCAGCAGCTGGGACAGTTCCTACGAGCAGTACTTC
J gene: TRBJ1-1; D gene: NA; V gene: TRBV4-3; clone size: few; CDR3 protein: CASSQQGRDTEAFF; CDR3 DNA: TGCGCCAGCAGCCAACAGGGGAGGGACACTGAAGCTTTCTTT
J gene: TRBJ2-2; D gene: TRBD1; V gene: TRBV11-3; clone size: many; CDR3 protein: CASSTSPYRGRGTGELFF; CDR3 DNA: TGTGCCAGCAGCACTAGCCCTTACAGGGGGCGCGGCACCGGGGAGCTGTTTTTT
J gene: TRBJ1-1; D gene: NA; V gene: TRBV7-9; clone size: few; CDR3 protein: CASSLANRNTEAFF; CDR3 DNA: TGTGCCAGCAGCTTAGCGAACAGGAACACTGAAGCTTTCTTT
J gene: TRBJ1-1; D gene: TRBD1; V gene: TRBV6-1; clone size: NA; CDR3 protein: CASSPDRDITEAFF; CDR3 DNA: TGTGCCAGCAGCCCAGACAGGGATATAACTGAAGCTTTCTTT
J gene: TRBJ1-6; D gene: NA; V gene: TRBV14; clone size: NA; CDR3 protein: CASSQAQGGNSPLHF; CDR3 DNA: TGTGCCAGCAGCCAGGCACAGGGTGGGAATTCACCCCTCCACTTT